Below, one TCR beta chain is given with its context. The antigen is not known. V dropped 0 bases and J dropped 6; count of bases not matched to a gene: 6. Germline-derived CDR1 and CDR2 are SGDLS and YYNGEE. The CDR3 spans 17 residues. This specimen comes from a study of cytomegalovirus exposure and HLA in healthy donors. Study-wide results and limits: Presence/absence analyses supposed approximately even sequencing depth among donors.

All donors participated as healthy donors of bone marrow. At the time of sampling, donors were nominally healthy, though unrecorded immune exposures were likely. The PCR contained 60 Vbeta and 13 Jbeta primers. Some clones are missing from TCRdb's copy, which holds only in-frame ones; the method was immunoSEQ multiplex PCR. The repertoire holds about 190,000 clones, with roughly 73% as singletons. The sample taken for sequencing was PBMCs. This sequence was found in a woman aged 25 to 39 in good health and CMV-seropositive. The rearrangement joins TRBV9 to TRBJ2-1, with 13 bases aligning to TRBD2. In nucleotides, the CDR3 is TGTGCCAGCAGCGTAGCTATCTGGACTAGCGGGAGCAATGAGCAGTTCTTC. Its protein product is CASSVAIWTSGSNEQFF.